This TCR beta chain is from a study of blood T cell repertoires in COVID-19. Some clones are missing from TCRdb's copy, which holds only in-frame ones; the method was immunoSEQ multiplex PCR. Of over 40,000 clones listed, roughly 91% are singletons. This clone was picked up a small number of times. This clonotype was sampled from a human donor in a cohort sampled during active COVID-19. The sequenced sample consisted of peripheral blood.

CDR3 protein: CASSLGGLAGDEQFF. As DNA, the CDR3 is TGTGCCAGCAGCTTAGGGGGACTAGCGGGAGACGAGCAGTTCTTC. The chain carries TRBV7-2 and TRBJ2-1; TRBD2 agrees at 14 bases. Germline CDR1 reads SGHTA; CDR2 reads FQGNSA. The CDR3 sequence is 15 residues long. Losses at the gene ends were 1 base for V and 10 bases for J; bases not matched to a gene: 3.